The 29 T cell receptor beta chains presented below share a single source sample, sequenced in a study of blood T cell repertoires in COVID-19. Only in-frame clones appear in the TCRdb table, and some are missing; sequencing was by immunoSEQ multiplex PCR. Among 100,000 or so clones listed, about 78% were seen once. The sample comprised peripheral blood. The source of these receptors is an elderly woman with acute or convalescent COVID-19.

The gene calls are TRBV7-9 and TRBJ1-3; possibly TRBD1 for D (6 bases). CDR3 length: 16 residues. Trimming pared 2 bases from V and 0 bases from J, leaving 11 bases between. Germline CDR1 reads SEHNR; CDR2 reads FQNEAQ (reference sequence). The CDR3 here is CASSLKDSYSGNTIYF. As DNA, the CDR3 is TGTGCCAGCAGCTTAAAGGACAGTTACTCTGGAAACACCATATATTTT.

A single count supports this clone. The chain is built from TRBV2 and TRBJ1-2; TRBD1 aligns across 8 bases. Germline loops: CDR1 SNHLY, CDR2 FYNNEI. This CDR3 is built from 14 residues. The ends lost 8 bases at V and 4 bases at J; junction bases unmatched: 9. The CDR3 protein is CASRLRGRFYGYTF. The CDR3 DNA reads as TGTGCCAGCCGGCTCAGGGGGCGCTTCTATGGCTACACCTTC.

This chain joins TRBV7-2 and TRBJ1-5; TRBD1 might be the D (5 bases). The CDR3 loop spans 15 amino acids. Germline CDR1 reads SGHTA; CDR2 reads FQGNSA. Between the trimmed V and J ends, which lost 2 bases and 0 bases, there was a span of 8 bases. The CDR3 here is CASSLLGDSNQPQHF. CDR3 coding DNA: TGTGCCAGCAGCTTATTAGGGGATAGCAATCAGCCCCAGCATTTT.

V is TRBV4-1 and J is TRBJ1-1; D ambiguous. Germline values: CDR1 MGHRA, CDR2 YSYEKL. The V and J ends lost 1 base and 5 bases respectively, with 17 bases between them. This CDR3 contains 16 residues. CDR3 coding DNA: TGCGCCAGCAGCCAAGGGTTCGGCAGGACTCGGACTGAAGCTTTCTTT. Translated, it gives CASSQGFGRTRTEAFF.

The chain links TRBV4-1 to TRBJ2-7, with 11 bases that match TRBD2. The CDR3 length is 18 residues. Germline CDR1 is MGHRA and CDR2 is YSYEKL. Trimming cost V 5 bases and J 0 bases; bases outside gene matches: 12. CDR3 amino acids: CASSTRTSGFLSSYEQYF. The CDR3 bases are TGCGCCAGCAGCACCCGGACTAGCGGGTTTCTGAGCTCCTACGAGCAGTACTTC.

This clone occurred once. The J gene is TRBJ1-6, the V gene TRBV19; no clear D gene. This CDR3 contains 14 residues. V dropped 4 bases and J dropped 0 bases, with 4 bases sitting between them. The V gene's germline CDR1 is LNHDA and CDR2 SQIVND (reference sequence). The CDR3 nucleotides are TGTGCCAGTAGTAAGAGCTCCTATAATTCACCCCTCCACTTT. Encoded protein: CASSKSSYNSPLHF.

The chain combines TRBV18 with TRBJ1-2; 9 positions agree with TRBD1. The CDR3 runs to 14 residues. V lost 4 bases, J lost 6 bases, and 6 bases stayed unmatched. Germline CDR1 and CDR2: KGHSH and LQKENI. CDR3 loop: CASSQGQGGDGYTF. CDR3 DNA sequence: TGTGCCAGCTCACAGGGACAGGGTGGCGATGGCTACACCTTC.

This rearrangement joins TRBV5-6 to TRBJ1-5; D remains unclear. Germline CDR1 reads SGHDT; CDR2 reads YYEEEE. V was trimmed by 0 bases and J by 1 base, leaving 2 bases between them. CDR3 length: 13 amino acids. The CDR3 is CASSLASNQPQHF. DNA of the CDR3: TGTGCCAGCAGCTTGGCGAGCAATCAGCCCCAGCATTTT.

This chain uses TRBV7-3 with TRBJ2-7; 8 positions match TRBD1. With 4 bases clipped from V and 2 bases from J, the junction kept 22 bases outside the gene matches. This CDR3 has 20 amino acids. The germline gives CDR1 SGHTA, CDR2 FQGTGA. The CDR3 reads CASSYRNRDRRVTSPYEQYF. The CDR3 coding sequence is TGTGCCAGCAGCTACCGGAACCGGGACAGGAGGGTCACAAGCCCCTACGAGCAGTACTTC.

This chain links TRBV4-2 with TRBJ2-1, with D perhaps TRBD2 (5 bases). The CDR3 runs to 16 residues. From germline, CDR1 is LGHNA and CDR2 YNFKEQ. The germline V and J ends were trimmed by 2 bases and 0 bases, with 11 bases remaining between them. The CDR3 is CASSQSGTDSYNEQFF. DNA of the CDR3: TGTGCCAGCAGCCAAAGCGGTACGGACTCCTACAATGAGCAGTTCTTC.

This chain connects TRBV10-1 to TRBJ2-1; maybe TRBD2 (6 bases). This CDR3 spans 19 amino acids. The V end was cut by 5 bases, the J end by 1 base, with 24 bases between. Germline-derived CDR1 and CDR2 are WNHNN and SYGVQD (reference sequence). CDR3 protein: CASSLIFQGGIGSYNEQFF. Written as DNA, the CDR3 is TGCGCCAGCAGTTTGATCTTTCAAGGAGGGATAGGTTCCTACAATGAGCAGTTCTTC.

V is TRBV6-6 and J is TRBJ1-4; TRBD1 matches 7 bases. V lost 7 bases to trimming and J lost 3 bases; unmatched junction nucleotides: 5. Germline loops: CDR1 MNHNY, CDR2 SVGAGI (reference sequence). This CDR3 has 14 amino acids. CDR3: CASTRQGPNEKLFF. In DNA form, the CDR3 reads TGTGCCAGCACTCGACAGGGCCCTAATGAAAAACTGTTTTTT.

This clone turned up a few times. V is TRBV7-8 and J is TRBJ1-5; TRBD1 is a possible D gene (6 bases). CDR3 size: 16 residues. V lost 8 bases and J lost 6, with 23 bases in between. The germline V gene encodes CDR1 SGHVS and CDR2 FQNEAQ. The CDR3 DNA sequence: TGTGCCAGCCATCCCCAGCCCGCAGGGGAGACTCAGCCCCAGCATTTT. It yields the protein CASHPQPAGETQPQHF. The full variable domain, its missing parts supplied by reference TRBV7-8 and TRBJ1-5, is GAGVSQSPRYKVAKRGQDVALRCDPISGHVSLFWYQQALGQGPEFLTYFQNEAQLDKSGLPSDRFFAERPEGSVSTLKIQRTQQEDSAVYLCASHPQPAGETQPQHFGDGTRLSIL.

This clone was observed once. The rearrangement links TRBV4-1 to TRBJ1-1; D not resolved. CDR1 is MGHRA and CDR2 is YSYEKL in the germline V gene. Trimming took 0 bases from V and 10 from J, leaving 12 bases between them. The CDR3 length is 13 residues. DNA for the CDR3: TGCGCCAGCAGCCAAGATGGACTCTCCCTAGCTTTCTTT. The encoded protein is CASSQDGLSLAFF.

The chain combines TRBV13 with TRBJ2-7; 9 bases map to TRBD1. The CDR3 totals 14 residues. The V segment lost 5 bases and the J segment 7 bases; nucleotides outside the gene matches: 9. Germline V gives CDR1 PRHDT, CDR2 FYEKMQ (reference sequence). CDR3 residues: CASSPRDRAREQYF. The DNA of the CDR3 is TGTGCCAGCAGCCCCCGGGACAGGGCAAGGGAGCAGTACTTC.

Within the sample, this clone is medium-sized. This chain joins TRBV27 and TRBJ1-1; TRBD1 is a possible D gene (6 bases). V was pared by 1 base and J by 6 bases, with 21 bases between. Germline V gives CDR1 MNHEY, CDR2 SMNVEV (reference sequence). The CDR3 length is 17 residues. The CDR3, as DNA: TGTGCCAGCAGTTTATGGCGGATCCGGGACAATACCGCTGAAGCTTTCTTT. It specifies CASSLWRIRDNTAEAFF.

This clone appeared a few times. The chain has TRBV6-4 and TRBJ2-5; 9 nucleotides line up with TRBD2. CDR3 length: 14 amino acids. Trimming at V came to 5 bases and at J to 5 bases, leaving 6 bases not matched to a gene. CDR1 and CDR2 (germline): MRHNA, SNTAGT. The CDR3 protein is CASSPSGGMETQYF. The CDR3 region has the DNA TGTGCCAGCAGTCCGAGCGGGGGGATGGAGACCCAGTACTTC.

The rearrangement uses TRBV29-1 and TRBJ1-3; D possibly corresponds to TRBD1 (6 bases). Per the germline V gene, CDR1 is SQVTM and CDR2 is ANQGSEA. This CDR3 contains 13 residues. V was shortened by 6 bases and J by 0 bases, with 9 bases between the two germline ends. CDR3 in DNA: TGCAGCGTCGACAGGTACTCTGGAAACACCATATATTTT. It translates to CSVDRYSGNTIYF.

This clone was observed a single time. The rearrangement joins TRBV4-1 to TRBJ2-7; the match to TRBD1 covers 11 bases. This CDR3 has 16 residues. The J segment lost 4 bases and the V segment lost 4 bases, leaving 9 bases of the junction unmatched. Germline CDR1 MGHRA, CDR2 YSYEKL. CDR3 nucleotide sequence: TGCGCCAGCAGCCGAGATGGACAGGGGGCAAGGTACGAGCAGTACTTC. Amino acid sequence: CASSRDGQGARYEQYF.

The CDR3 reads CASSARDGTQGYGYTF. CDR3 DNA sequence: TGCGCCAGCAGCGCACGCGACGGGACCCAGGGGTACGGCTACACCTTC. The chain employs TRBV5-1 and TRBJ1-2, with D possibly TRBD1 on 6 matching bases. V was clipped by 4 bases and J by 8 bases, with 24 bases between them. This CDR3 is 16 amino acids long. The germline CDR1 and CDR2 sequences are SGHRS and YFSETQ.

The chain recombines TRBV2 with TRBJ2-3, with TRBD2 matching over 8 bases. With 5 bases clipped from V and 0 bases from J, the junction kept 4 bases outside the gene matches. This CDR3 comprises 15 residues. The germline gives CDR1 SNHLY, CDR2 FYNNEI. As DNA, the CDR3 is TGTGCCAGCAGTATCCAGCGGGGGAGCACAGATACGCAGTATTTT. This translates into CASSIQRGSTDTQYF.

This clone has ten or more counts. The V and J genes are TRBV1 and TRBJ1-5; TRBD1 is the table's D call, not checked against the DNA. TRBV1 is a recognized pseudogene. The CDR3 is 19 amino acids. In DNA, the CDR3 is TGCACCAGCAGCCGCTACAGGGCCACCGGGGATTATAGCAATCAGCCCCAGCATTTT. Its translation is CTSSRYRATGDYSNQPQHF.

This clone was found once. The chain couples TRBV25-1 to TRBJ2-5, with D uncertain. CDR1 and CDR2 (germline): MGHDK, SYGVNS. The ends were cut back, 1 base at V and 3 bases at J, with 3 bases in the middle. CDR3 length: 12 residues. The CDR3 DNA follows: TGTGCCAGCAGTGAATCTAAAGAGACCCAGTACTTC. Its protein product is CASSESKETQYF.

This chain uses TRBV5-1 with TRBJ2-7; TRBD1 might be the D (6 bases). The V and J ends lost 0 bases and 1 base respectively, with 8 bases between them. The CDR3 length is 14 residues. CDR1 and CDR2 from the germline V gene are SGHRS and YFSETQ. The CDR3 nucleotides are TGCGCCAGCAGCTTGGCCGGACAGTCCTACGAGCAGTACTTC. Its translation: CASSLAGQSYEQYF.

This clone was detected once. This chain uses TRBV7-2 with TRBJ2-1; 12 bases agree with TRBD2. J gave up 6 bases and V 5 bases, and 5 bases lay outside the gene matches. The CDR3 extends over 15 amino acids. The V gene's germline CDR1 is SGHTA and CDR2 FQGNSA. The CDR3 bases are TGTGCCAGCAGCCCTAGCGGGGGGGCCGGCAATGAGCAGTTCTTC. Encoded protein: CASSPSGGAGNEQFF.

Regarding this clone: This same CDR3 is encoded by further DNA sequences in the sample. The gene calls are TRBV29-1 and TRBJ1-2; TRBD1 agrees at 7 bases. V gave up 6 bases and J gave up 2 bases; unmatched junction bases: 3. The CDR3 loop spans 12 amino acids. CDR1 is SQVTM, CDR2 ANQGSEA, per germline. The CDR3 loop reads CSVGGQNYGYTF. The CDR3 DNA follows: TGCAGCGTAGGGGGACAGAACTATGGCTACACCTTC.

This clone appeared a few times. This sequence joins TRBV7-2 and TRBJ1-5, with a possible D match to TRBD1 (6 bases). V gave up 5 bases and J gave up 5 bases, with 16 bases separating them. Germline-derived CDR1 and CDR2 are SGHTA and FQGNSA. The CDR3 contains 15 residues. The chain's CDR3 is CASSLWGGADQPQHF. In DNA, the CDR3 is TGTGCCAGCAGCCTTTGGGGGGGGGCAGATCAGCCCCAGCATTTT.

The chain links TRBV4-1 to TRBJ1-4; D might be TRBD1 (5 bases). Between the trimmed V and J ends, which lost 0 bases and 6 bases, there was a span of 11 bases. CDR3 size: 15 residues. Germline CDR1 and CDR2: MGHRA and YSYEKL. Written as DNA, the CDR3 is TGCGCCAGCAGCCAAGATCGAGTAGGGGATGAAAAACTGTTTTTT. Protein product: CASSQDRVGDEKLFF.

V and J are TRBV19 and TRBJ2-2; D is ambiguous. V was cut by 7 bases and J by 4 bases, with 13 bases left in between. Germline CDR1 and CDR2: LNHDA and SQIVND (reference sequence). The CDR3 has 14 amino acids. CDR3 amino acids: CASTAERSTGELFF. The CDR3 region has the DNA TGTGCCAGTACTGCGGAGAGGAGCACCGGGGAGCTGTTTTTT.